This paragraph reports one TCR beta chain. This record comes from a study of PD-L1 blockade in urothelial cancer. Looking at the study overall: At 3 weeks (second dose) and 6 weeks after starting treatment, blood was analyzed.

Using immunoSEQ multiplex PCR, the repertoire was profiled, and TCRdb retains in-frame clones only, with some absent. The table records tens of thousands of clones, about nine tenths of them present only once. Time point meaning: pretreatment peripheral blood. The CDR3 consists of 14 residues. The V end was cut by 1 base, the J end by 6 bases, with 13 bases between. Looked up from germline, CDR1 is SGHVS and CDR2 is FNYEAQ. This clonotype was sampled from a man between 65 and 85 years old with urothelial cancer. This chain connects TRBV7-6 to TRBJ2-7; D is unresolved. Source: PBMCs, taken around atezolizumab (anti-PD-L1) treatment. The CDR3 DNA reads TGTGCCAGCAGCTTAGGCGGAGAAGGCGGCGAGCAGTACTTC. Its protein is CASSLGGEGGEQYF.